A selection of T cell receptor beta chains follows, all from one sample in a study of metastatic and nonmetastatic thyroid tumors. TCRdb re-clonotyped the PCR reads via MiXCR. The data hold about 17,000 clones, with 25% to 30% observed a single time. The sample was tumor tissue. Source of these receptors: a female donor with papillary thyroid cancer or a benign thyroid nodule (not recorded which). Some clones in this sample may be carry-over from other donors' samples. Each CDR3 is given with its conserved first and last residue. The D gene is left open where the match is weak. A clone size is listed for some rows: how often the clone was seen (once, few, many), or a class if it is expanded.

cdr3_aa: CASRLGSTDTQYF; cdr3_nt: TGTGCCAGCAGGCTCGGGAGCACAGATACGCAGTATTTT; v_call: TRBV12-3/TRBV12-4; clone_size: -; j_call: TRBJ2-3; d_call: -
cdr3_aa: CSVFPSGRGDTQYF; cdr3_nt: TGCAGTGTATTCCCCTCCGGGAGAGGAGATACGCAGTATTTT; v_call: TRBV20-1; clone_size: many; j_call: TRBJ2-3; d_call: -
cdr3_aa: CASSVRAPLTDTQYF; cdr3_nt: TGTGCCAGCAGTGTCCGGGCCCCTCTCACAGATACGCAGTATTTT; v_call: TRBV6-1; clone_size: -; j_call: TRBJ2-3; d_call: -
cdr3_aa: CASSFISGADEQFF; cdr3_nt: TGTGCCAGCAGCTTCATTAGCGGGGCAGATGAGCAGTTCTTC; v_call: TRBV7-9; clone_size: many; j_call: TRBJ2-1; d_call: TRBD2
cdr3_aa: CASRYHDEQFF; cdr3_nt: TGTGCCAGCAGATATCACGATGAGCAGTTCTTC; v_call: TRBV2; clone_size: many; j_call: TRBJ2-1; d_call: -
cdr3_aa: CSAKTPGARYNEQFF; cdr3_nt: TGCAGTGCAAAAACCCCGGGGGCCCGATACAATGAGCAGTTCTTC; v_call: TRBV20-1; clone_size: -; j_call: TRBJ2-1; d_call: -
cdr3_aa: CASSLDFGSRGAYGYTF; cdr3_nt: TGTGCCAGCAGCTTAGATTTTGGATCCCGGGGGGCTTATGGCTACACCTTC; v_call: TRBV7-7; clone_size: once; j_call: TRBJ1-2; d_call: -
cdr3_aa: CASSYSWGMSGYTF; cdr3_nt: TGTGCCAGCAGTTACTCGTGGGGTATGAGTGGCTACACCTTC; v_call: TRBV6-6; clone_size: -; j_call: TRBJ1-2; d_call: -
cdr3_aa: CASSSNSRYDEQFF; cdr3_nt: TGTGCCAGCAGCTCAAATAGCCGGTACGATGAGCAGTTCTTC; v_call: TRBV7-9; clone_size: many; j_call: TRBJ2-1; d_call: -
cdr3_aa: CASSQDAGKGSGNTIYF; cdr3_nt: TGCGCCAGCAGCCAAGACGCGGGGAAAGGCAGCGGAAACACCATATATTTT; v_call: TRBV4-3; clone_size: medium-sized; j_call: TRBJ1-3; d_call: -
cdr3_aa: CASRTGDGYTF; cdr3_nt: TGTGCCAGCAGAACAGGGGACGGCTACACCTTC; v_call: TRBV2; clone_size: many; j_call: TRBJ1-2; d_call: TRBD1
cdr3_aa: CASSHSEGLLFDEQFF; cdr3_nt: TGTGCCAGCAGCCACTCAGAGGGGTTGTTGTTTGATGAGCAGTTCTTC; v_call: TRBV11-2; clone_size: -; j_call: TRBJ2-1; d_call: -
cdr3_aa: CASSRTSGVQETQYF; cdr3_nt: TGTGCCAGCAGTCGGACTAGCGGGGTACAAGAGACCCAGTACTTC; v_call: TRBV28; clone_size: -; j_call: TRBJ2-5; d_call: TRBD2
cdr3_aa: CASRYTSGMSPTGELFF; cdr3_nt: TGTGCCAGCAGATATACTAGCGGGATGTCCCCAACCGGGGAGCTGTTTTTT; v_call: TRBV3-1; clone_size: -; j_call: TRBJ2-2; d_call: TRBD2
cdr3_aa: CASSPAWGNEQFF; cdr3_nt: TGTGCCAGCAGTCCCGCCTGGGGGAATGAGCAGTTCTTC; v_call: TRBV6-1; clone_size: -; j_call: TRBJ2-1; d_call: -
cdr3_aa: CASSPSPTTNSREQYF; cdr3_nt: TGCGCCAGCAGTCCTAGCCCAACGACGAACTCGCGCGAGCAGTACTTC; v_call: TRBV4-1; clone_size: -; j_call: TRBJ2-7; d_call: -
cdr3_aa: CASSLAPGSGREQYF; cdr3_nt: TGTGCCAGCAGCTTAGCCCCCGGGTCAGGGCGCGAGCAGTACTTC; v_call: TRBV7-2; clone_size: -; j_call: TRBJ2-7; d_call: -
cdr3_aa: CATSDDRCPSRRDEQFF; cdr3_nt: TGTGCCACCAGCGACGATAGATGTCCCTCACGTCGGGATGAGCAGTTCTTC; v_call: TRBV15; clone_size: few; j_call: TRBJ2-1; d_call: -
cdr3_aa: CASSLIGPSYNEQFF; cdr3_nt: TGTGCCAGCAGTTTAATTGGGCCGTCCTACAATGAGCAGTTCTTC; v_call: TRBV28; clone_size: -; j_call: TRBJ2-1; d_call: -
cdr3_aa: CASSFTGTYEQYF; cdr3_nt: TGTGCCAGCAGCTTCACAGGTACCTACGAGCAGTACTTC; v_call: TRBV5-6; clone_size: -; j_call: TRBJ2-7; d_call: -
cdr3_aa: CASSQDAGMGQPQHF; cdr3_nt: TGCGCCAGCAGCCAAGATGCCGGGATGGGTCAGCCCCAGCATTTT; v_call: TRBV4-1; clone_size: -; j_call: TRBJ1-5; d_call: -
cdr3_aa: CATGGRQNTDTQYF; cdr3_nt: TGTGCCACCGGTGGGCGGCAGAACACAGATACGCAGTATTTT; v_call: TRBV24-1; clone_size: many; j_call: TRBJ2-3; d_call: -
cdr3_aa: CASSLSGGIAEAFF; cdr3_nt: TGTGCCAGCAGTTTATCAGGCGGCATCGCTGAAGCTTTCTTT; v_call: TRBV28; clone_size: -; j_call: TRBJ1-1; d_call: -
cdr3_aa: CASSSDREWFNEQYF; cdr3_nt: TGTGCCAGCAGTTCCGACAGGGAGTGGTTTAACGAGCAGTACTTC; v_call: TRBV14; clone_size: -; j_call: TRBJ2-7; d_call: TRBD1
cdr3_aa: CASSSGRTEAFF; cdr3_nt: TGTGCCAGCAGCTCAGGGCGGACTGAAGCTTTCTTT; v_call: TRBV11-2; clone_size: few; j_call: TRBJ1-1; d_call: -
cdr3_aa: CASILGQTPLHF; cdr3_nt: TGTGCCAGCATCTTGGGACAGACGCCCCTCCACTTT; v_call: TRBV7-9; clone_size: few; j_call: TRBJ1-6; d_call: TRBD1
cdr3_aa: CARESGSRGETQYF; cdr3_nt: TGTGCCAGAGAGAGCGGGAGCCGGGGGGAGACCCAGTACTTC; v_call: TRBV30; clone_size: many; j_call: TRBJ2-5; d_call: TRBD2
cdr3_aa: CSARDSAYETEAFF; cdr3_nt: TGCAGTGCTAGAGATTCAGCTTACGAGACTGAAGCTTTCTTT; v_call: TRBV20-1; clone_size: -; j_call: TRBJ1-1; d_call: -
cdr3_aa: CASSEATGGTAEAFF; cdr3_nt: TGTGCCAGCAGTGAAGCAACAGGGGGAACCGCTGAAGCTTTCTTT; v_call: TRBV6-1; clone_size: -; j_call: TRBJ1-1; d_call: TRBD1
cdr3_aa: CSSSLVLAVDTQYF; cdr3_nt: TGCTCCAGCAGCTTGGTACTAGCGGTCGATACGCAGTATTTT; v_call: TRBV5-1; clone_size: -; j_call: TRBJ2-3; d_call: TRBD2
cdr3_aa: CASSDRTSGTHNEQFF; cdr3_nt: TGTGCCAGCAGCGACCGGACTAGCGGGACCCACAATGAGCAGTTCTTC; v_call: TRBV7-2; clone_size: many; j_call: TRBJ2-1; d_call: TRBD2
cdr3_aa: CASSQVRRGTTEAFF; cdr3_nt: TGTGCCAGCAGCCAAGTGAGGCGTGGGACCACTGAAGCTTTCTTT; v_call: TRBV3-1; clone_size: -; j_call: TRBJ1-1; d_call: -
cdr3_aa: CASSSPRSGSAIYEQYF; cdr3_nt: TGTGCCAGCAGTTCCCCTCGTAGCGGGAGTGCTATCTACGAGCAGTACTTC; v_call: TRBV27; clone_size: few; j_call: TRBJ2-7; d_call: TRBD2
cdr3_aa: CSARDGREVGNEQFF; cdr3_nt: TGCAGTGCTAGAGATGGGCGGGAGGTCGGCAATGAGCAGTTCTTC; v_call: TRBV20-1; clone_size: -; j_call: TRBJ2-1; d_call: TRBD2
cdr3_aa: CAWSRTGTSANYGYTF; cdr3_nt: TGTGCCTGGAGTCGGACCGGGACGTCAGCTAACTATGGCTACACCTTC; v_call: TRBV30; clone_size: -; j_call: TRBJ1-2; d_call: -